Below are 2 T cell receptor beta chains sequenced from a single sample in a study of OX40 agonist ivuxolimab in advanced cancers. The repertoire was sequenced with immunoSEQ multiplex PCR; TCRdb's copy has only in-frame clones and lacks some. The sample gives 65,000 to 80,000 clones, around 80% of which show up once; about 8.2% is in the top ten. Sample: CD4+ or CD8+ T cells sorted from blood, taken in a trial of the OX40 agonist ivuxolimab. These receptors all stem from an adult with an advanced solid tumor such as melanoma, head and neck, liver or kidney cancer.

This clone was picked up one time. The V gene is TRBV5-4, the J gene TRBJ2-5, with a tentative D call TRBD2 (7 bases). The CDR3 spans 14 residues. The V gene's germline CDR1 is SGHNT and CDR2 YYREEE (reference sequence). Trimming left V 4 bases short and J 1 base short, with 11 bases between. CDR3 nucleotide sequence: TGTGCCAGCAGCCAAGGGGGGGGCCAAGAGACCCAGTACTTC. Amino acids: CASSQGGGQETQYF.

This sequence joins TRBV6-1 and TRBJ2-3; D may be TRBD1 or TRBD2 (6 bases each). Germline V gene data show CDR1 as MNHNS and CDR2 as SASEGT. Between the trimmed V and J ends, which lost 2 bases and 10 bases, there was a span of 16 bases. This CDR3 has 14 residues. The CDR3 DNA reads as TGTGCCAGCAGTGAATCGGGGGCGGTACACCCGCAGTATTTT. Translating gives CASSESGAVHPQYF.